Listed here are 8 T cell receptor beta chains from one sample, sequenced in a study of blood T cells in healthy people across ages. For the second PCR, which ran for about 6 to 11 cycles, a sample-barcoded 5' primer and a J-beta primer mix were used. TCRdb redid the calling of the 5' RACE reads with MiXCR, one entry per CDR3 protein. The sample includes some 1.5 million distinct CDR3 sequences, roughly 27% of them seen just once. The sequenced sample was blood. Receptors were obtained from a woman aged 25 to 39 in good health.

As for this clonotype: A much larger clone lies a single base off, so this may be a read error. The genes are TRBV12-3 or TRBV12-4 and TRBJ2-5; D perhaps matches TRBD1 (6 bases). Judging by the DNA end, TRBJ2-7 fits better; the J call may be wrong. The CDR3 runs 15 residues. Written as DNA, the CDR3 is TGTGTCAGCAGACCCTCGACAGGAGCAATCTACGAGCAGTACTTC. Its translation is CVSRPSTGAIYEQYF.

The CDR3 coding sequence is TGCAGTGCTGAGAGGGGGGAGCAGTACTTC. Protein: CSAERGEQYF. The chain uses TRBV20-1 and TRBJ2-5; either TRBD1 or TRBD2 may supply D (6 bases each). Germline V gene data show CDR1 as DFQATT and CDR2 as SNEGSKA (reference sequence). V was pared by 5 bases and J by 11 bases, with 12 bases between. CDR3 length: 10 residues.

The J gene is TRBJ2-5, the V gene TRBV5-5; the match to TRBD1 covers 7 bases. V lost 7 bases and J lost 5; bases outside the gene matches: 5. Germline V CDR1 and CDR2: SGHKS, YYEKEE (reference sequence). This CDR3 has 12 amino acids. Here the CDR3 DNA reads TGTGCCAGCGGGACAGAACTCGAGACCCAGTACTTC. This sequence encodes CASGTELETQYF.

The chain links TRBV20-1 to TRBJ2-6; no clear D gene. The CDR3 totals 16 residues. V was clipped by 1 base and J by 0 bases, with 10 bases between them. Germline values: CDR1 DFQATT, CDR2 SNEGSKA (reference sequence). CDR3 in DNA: TGCAGTGCTAGAGGTTTGGAGCGCTCTGGGGCCAACGTCCTGACTTTC. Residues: CSARGLERSGANVLTF.

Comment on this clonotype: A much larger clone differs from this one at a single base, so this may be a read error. The chain's CDR3 is CASREGQGYGYTF. The CDR3 nucleotides are TGTGCCAGCAGAGAGGGACAGGGCTATGGCTACACCTTC. The chain combines TRBV6-2 or TRBV6-3 with TRBJ1-2; 9 bases match TRBD1. The CDR3 is made up of 13 amino acids. J gave up 4 bases and V 6 bases, and 3 bases lay outside the gene matches. The germline V gene encodes CDR1 MNHEY and CDR2 SVGEGT.

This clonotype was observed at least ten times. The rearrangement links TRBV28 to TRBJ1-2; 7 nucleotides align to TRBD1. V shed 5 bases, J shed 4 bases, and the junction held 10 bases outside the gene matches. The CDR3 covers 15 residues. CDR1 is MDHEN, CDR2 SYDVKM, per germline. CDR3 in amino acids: CASSRALDRTYGYTF. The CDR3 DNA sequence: TGTGCCAGCAGTAGGGCACTGGACAGGACCTATGGCTACACCTTC.

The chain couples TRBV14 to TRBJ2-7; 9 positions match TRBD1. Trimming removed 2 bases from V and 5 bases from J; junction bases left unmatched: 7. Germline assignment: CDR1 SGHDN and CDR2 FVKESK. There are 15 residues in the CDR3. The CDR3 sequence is CASSQPRTGDNEQYF. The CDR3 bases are TGTGCCAGCAGCCAACCGAGGACAGGGGACAACGAGCAGTACTTC.

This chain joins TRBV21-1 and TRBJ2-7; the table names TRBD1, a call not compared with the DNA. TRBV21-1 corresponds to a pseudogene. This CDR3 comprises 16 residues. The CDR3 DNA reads TGTGCCAGCAGCAGAGAGGGCGGCAGGGGGCGCTACGAGCAGTACTTC. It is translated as CASSREGGRGRYEQYF.